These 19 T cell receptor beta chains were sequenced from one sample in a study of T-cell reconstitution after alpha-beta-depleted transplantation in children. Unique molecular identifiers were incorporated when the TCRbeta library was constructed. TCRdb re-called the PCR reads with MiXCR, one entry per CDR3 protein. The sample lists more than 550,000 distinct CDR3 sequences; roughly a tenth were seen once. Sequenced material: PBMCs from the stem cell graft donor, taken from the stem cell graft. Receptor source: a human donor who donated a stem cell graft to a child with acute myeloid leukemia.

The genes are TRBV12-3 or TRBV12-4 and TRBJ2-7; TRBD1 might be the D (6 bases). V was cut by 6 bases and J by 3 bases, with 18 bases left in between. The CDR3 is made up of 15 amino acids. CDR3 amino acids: CASRFAVGGGYEQYF. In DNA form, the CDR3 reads TGTGCCAGCAGATTTGCGGTTGGGGGCGGCTACGAGCAGTACTTC.

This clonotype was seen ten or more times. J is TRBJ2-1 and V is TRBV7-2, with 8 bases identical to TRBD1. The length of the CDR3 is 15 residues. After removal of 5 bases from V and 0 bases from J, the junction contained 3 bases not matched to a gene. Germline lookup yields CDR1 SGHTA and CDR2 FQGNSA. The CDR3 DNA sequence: TGTGCCAGCAGCCGACAGGGGAGCTCCTACAATGAGCAGTTCTTC. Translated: CASSRQGSSYNEQFF.

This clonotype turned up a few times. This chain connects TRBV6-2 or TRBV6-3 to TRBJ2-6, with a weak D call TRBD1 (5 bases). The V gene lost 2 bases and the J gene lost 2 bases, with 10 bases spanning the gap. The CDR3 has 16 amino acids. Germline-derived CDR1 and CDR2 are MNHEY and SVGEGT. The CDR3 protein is CASSYGRVPGANVLTF. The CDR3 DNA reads TGTGCCAGCAGTTACGGCAGGGTACCTGGGGCCAACGTCCTGACTTTC.

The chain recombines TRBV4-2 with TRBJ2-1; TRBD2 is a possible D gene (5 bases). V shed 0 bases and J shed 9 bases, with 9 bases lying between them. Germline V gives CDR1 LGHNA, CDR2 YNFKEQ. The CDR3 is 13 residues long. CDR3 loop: CASSQDRSGEQFF. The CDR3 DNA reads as TGTGCCAGCAGCCAAGATAGGAGCGGTGAGCAGTTCTTC.

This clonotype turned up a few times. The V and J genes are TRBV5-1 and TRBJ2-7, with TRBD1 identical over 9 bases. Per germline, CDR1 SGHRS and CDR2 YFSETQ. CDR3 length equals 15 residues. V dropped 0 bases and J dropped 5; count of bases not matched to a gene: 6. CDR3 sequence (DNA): TGCGCCAGCAGCTTGGGGTGGACAGGGGCGGACGAGCAGTACTTC. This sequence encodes CASSLGWTGADEQYF. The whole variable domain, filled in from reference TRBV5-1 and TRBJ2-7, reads KAGVTQTPRYLIKTRGQQVTLSCSPISGHRSVSWYQQTPGQGLQFLFEYFSETQRNKGNFPGRFSGRQFSNSRSEMNVSTLELGDSALYLCASSLGWTGADEQYFGPGTRLTVT.

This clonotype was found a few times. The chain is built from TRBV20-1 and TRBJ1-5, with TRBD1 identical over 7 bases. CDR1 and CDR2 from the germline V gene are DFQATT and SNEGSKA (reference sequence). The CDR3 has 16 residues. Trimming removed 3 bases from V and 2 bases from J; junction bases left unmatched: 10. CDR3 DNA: TGCAGTGCTAGGAACAGGGGTAGAGGCGGCAATCAGCCCCAGCATTTT. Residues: CSARNRGRGGNQPQHF.

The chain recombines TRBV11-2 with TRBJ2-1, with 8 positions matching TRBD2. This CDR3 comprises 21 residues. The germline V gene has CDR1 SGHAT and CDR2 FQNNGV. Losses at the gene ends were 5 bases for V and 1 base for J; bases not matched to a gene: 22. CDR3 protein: CASSLTTVAGRAPGSYNEQFF. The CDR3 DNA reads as TGTGCCAGCAGCCTGACAACGGTAGCCGGGAGGGCCCCGGGGTCCTACAATGAGCAGTTCTTC.

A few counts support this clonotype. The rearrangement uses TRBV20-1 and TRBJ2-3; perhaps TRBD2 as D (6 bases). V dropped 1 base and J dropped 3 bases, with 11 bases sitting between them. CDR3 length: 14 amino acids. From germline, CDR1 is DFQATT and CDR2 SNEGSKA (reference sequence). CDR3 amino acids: CSARGASVTDTQYF. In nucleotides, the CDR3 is TGCAGTGCTAGAGGCGCTAGCGTTACAGATACGCAGTATTTT.

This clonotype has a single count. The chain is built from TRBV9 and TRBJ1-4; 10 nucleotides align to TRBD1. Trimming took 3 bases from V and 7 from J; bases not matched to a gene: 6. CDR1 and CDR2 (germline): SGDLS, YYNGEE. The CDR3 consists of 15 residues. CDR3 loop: CASSADRGTTEKLFF. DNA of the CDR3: TGTGCCAGCAGCGCGGACAGGGGGACGACTGAAAAACTGTTTTTT.

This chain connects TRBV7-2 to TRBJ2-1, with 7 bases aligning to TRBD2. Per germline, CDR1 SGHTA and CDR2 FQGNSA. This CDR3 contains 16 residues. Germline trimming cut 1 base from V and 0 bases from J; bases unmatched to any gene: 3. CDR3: CASSLGGSGSYNEQFF. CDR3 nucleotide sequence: TGTGCCAGCAGCTTAGGCGGGAGTGGCTCCTACAATGAGCAGTTCTTC.

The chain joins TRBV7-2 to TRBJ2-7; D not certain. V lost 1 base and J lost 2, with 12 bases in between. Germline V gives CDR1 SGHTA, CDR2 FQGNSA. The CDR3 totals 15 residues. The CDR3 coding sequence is TGTGCCAGCAGCTTAGTCGCCCGCCAGGCCTACGAGCAGTACGTC. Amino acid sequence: CASSLVARQAYEQYV.

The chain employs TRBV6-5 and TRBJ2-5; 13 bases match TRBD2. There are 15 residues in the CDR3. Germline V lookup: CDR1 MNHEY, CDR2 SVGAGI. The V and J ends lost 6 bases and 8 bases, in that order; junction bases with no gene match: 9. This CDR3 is CASRLTGLAGETQYF. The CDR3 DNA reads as TGTGCCAGCAGGCTAACCGGACTAGCGGGAGAAACCCAGTACTTC.

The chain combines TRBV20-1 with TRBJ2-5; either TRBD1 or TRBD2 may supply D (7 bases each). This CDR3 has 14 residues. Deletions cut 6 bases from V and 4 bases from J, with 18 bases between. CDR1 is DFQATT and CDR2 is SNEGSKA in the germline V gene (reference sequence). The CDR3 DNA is TGCAGTGCCCCAAGGGCAGGGGGGGGAGAGACCCAGTACTTC. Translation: CSAPRAGGGETQYF.

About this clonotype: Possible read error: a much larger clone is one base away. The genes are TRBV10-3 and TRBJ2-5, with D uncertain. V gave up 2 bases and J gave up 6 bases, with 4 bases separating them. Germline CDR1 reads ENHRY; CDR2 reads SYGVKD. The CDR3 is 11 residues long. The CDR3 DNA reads TGTGCCATCAGTGAGGGACAGACCCAGTACTTC. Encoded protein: CAISEGQTQYF.

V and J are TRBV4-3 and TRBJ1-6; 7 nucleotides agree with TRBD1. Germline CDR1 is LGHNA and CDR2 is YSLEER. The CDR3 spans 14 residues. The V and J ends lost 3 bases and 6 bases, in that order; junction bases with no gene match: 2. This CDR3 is CASSQWDSNSPLHF. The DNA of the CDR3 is TGCGCCAGCAGCCAGTGGGACAGTAATTCACCCCTCCACTTT.

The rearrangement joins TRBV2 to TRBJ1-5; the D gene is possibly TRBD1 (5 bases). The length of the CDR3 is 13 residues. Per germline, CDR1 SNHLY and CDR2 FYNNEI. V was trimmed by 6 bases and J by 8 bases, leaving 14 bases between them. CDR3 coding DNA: TGTGCCAGCAGAACTGCGAAGGGGAAGCCCCAGCATTTT. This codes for CASRTAKGKPQHF.

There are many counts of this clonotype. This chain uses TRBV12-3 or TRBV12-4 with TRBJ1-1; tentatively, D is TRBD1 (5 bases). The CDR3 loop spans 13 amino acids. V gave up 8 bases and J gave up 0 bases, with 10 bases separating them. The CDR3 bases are TGTGCCAGCGCGGGGCTCCTGAACACTGAAGCTTTCTTT. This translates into CASAGLLNTEAFF.

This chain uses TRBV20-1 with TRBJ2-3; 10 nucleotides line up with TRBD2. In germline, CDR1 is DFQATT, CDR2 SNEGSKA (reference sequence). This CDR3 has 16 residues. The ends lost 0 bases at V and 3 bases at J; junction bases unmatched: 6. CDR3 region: CSAREYTSGKTDTQYF. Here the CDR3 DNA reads TGCAGTGCTAGAGAATATACTAGCGGGAAAACAGATACGCAGTATTTT.

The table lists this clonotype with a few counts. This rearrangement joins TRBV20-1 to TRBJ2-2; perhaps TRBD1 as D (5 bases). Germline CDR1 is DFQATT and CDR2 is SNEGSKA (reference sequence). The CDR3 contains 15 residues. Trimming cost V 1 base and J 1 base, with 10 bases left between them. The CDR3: CSARALGVNTGELFF. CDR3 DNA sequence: TGCAGTGCTAGAGCATTAGGGGTGAACACCGGGGAGCTGTTTTTT.